This T cell receptor (beta chain) was documented in a study of cytomegalovirus exposure and HLA in healthy donors (dated by TCRdb to the late 2010s). For the study in its entirety: According to an earlier analysis of 450 to 650 of the donors, 150 million to 200 million T cells yielded roughly 110 million unique TCR beta sequences and 250 to 350 Gb of sequence data. An early release that covered roughly 600 HLA-typed donors contained around 330 gigabases of sequencing data and around 85 million unique TCR sequences. Along with the roughly 710-subject first cohort, a separate validation cohort of roughly 110 different subjects was used. Every repertoire in the discovery cohort had been generated on one and the same sequencing platform. A later analysis re-analyzed previously published TCR beta repertoires from 666 donors and added high-resolution HLA genotyping to study TCR occurrence patterns. Both class I and class II loci were covered by HLA typing, at four-digit resolution. A later genetic analysis used genome-wide SNP genotypes for about 60% of the roughly 700 donors, treating that subset as a discovery cohort. Four to six DR-DQ haplotypes were handled as single units for association and clustering, since linkage in the cohort was strong. The later analysis used no new phenotypic data to find candidate immune exposures, relying instead on TCR beta sequences and their occurrence across donors. The number of typed donors differed by locus: roughly 629-630 for A, B, C, DRB1 and DQB1; 500 to 550 for DQA1; approximately 600 for DPA1; and some 430 for DPB1. The study aimed to test whether signatures of past pathogen exposure could be identified by cataloging public T cell receptors. Donor age, sex, ethnicity and CMV serostatus were collected together with the repertoire data. The genetic ancestry cluster associated with self-reported Caucasian donors included about 81% of the 398 genotyped donors. An earlier analysis of several hundred of the donors used high-throughput TCR beta sequencing to judge whether each TCR beta V gene segment behaved as functional or pseudogenic. On average, around 230,000 unique TCR beta nucleotide sequences were sequenced per donor among fewer than 500 genotyped donors of the cohort, with 15% to 20% of those sequences being non-productive. To predict cytomegalovirus infection status, the study combined high-throughput TCR immunosequencing, statistical association of individual TCRs with disease status, and machine learning. The study profiled the T cell repertoires of hundreds of subjects by immunosequencing and related them to cytomegalovirus serostatus. Findings and caveats that apply to the study as a whole: The cohort was sequenced for TCR beta chains only, and without alpha or paired-chain data the features that could be detected were limited. In a later analysis, most CMV-associated TCR beta chains were found to appear HLA-restricted, with HLA associations seemingly driven largely by CMV exposure. A cluster of highly shared sequence variants was judged likely to be a technical artifact of the sequencing pipeline. According to a later analysis, parvovirus B19, influenza, CMV and Epstein-Barr virus appeared linked to several top co-occurrence clusters. Correlated functional status among segregating V segments might reflect linkage disequilibrium, but an unknown experimental factor could not be ruled out. A later analysis associated about 17,000 TCR beta sequences with specific HLA alleles at a false discovery rate of 0.05. Across donors, most TCR sequences were observed very rarely, whereas some public TCRs were present in many individuals. It was suggested by the authors that the approach could potentially be generalized to other disease states and immunological phenotypes. According to a later genetic analysis, donors in an Asian-associated ancestry cluster had fewer N-insertions in productive TCRs than the approximately 710-donor mean. When HLA alleles, especially DR and DQ, strongly co-occurred, TCR associations were difficult to assign to individual alleles. A further reported finding was that TCR beta sequences accurately predicted the HLA-A and HLA-B alleles for most subjects in the first cohort. Over 15 rarely observed V segments, including chromosome 9 orphons, were excluded from the earlier analysis of approximately 600 of the donors because counts were too low. Cytomegalovirus status was reported to be diagnosed by the classifier with high specificity and sensitivity in both the original and validation cohorts. In an earlier analysis of some 500 of the donors, most TCR beta V segments appeared in productive rearrangements about 90% or about 30% of the time, broadly matching IMGT annotations. For the cohort, immune exposure information was limited to CMV serostatus. Because HLA typing was missing for some donors at each locus, association tests included only the typed subset. The 87-base-pair reads could not distinguish some IMGT-functional V segments, including TRBV6-2 and TRBV6-3, so those segments were excluded. A total of fewer than 200 TCR beta chains were listed by the study as associated with cytomegalovirus. Compared with equally common non-associated chains, HLA-associated TCR beta chains in a later analysis were more clonally expanded and had lower generation probabilities. A later genetic analysis associated a missense DCLRE1C variant with V-gene and J-gene trimming of TCR beta chains, and an independent cohort replicated the association. In vitro tests confirmed that a few of the cytomegalovirus-associated TCR beta chains recognize cytomegalovirus antigens. Sequencing depth was assumed to be roughly uniform across donors in the presence/absence analyses, though that assumption may not hold. According to a later analysis, TCR association rates differed among HLA loci, with DRB1 alleles showing the most associated TCRs and HLA-C alleles showing the fewest.

To note about this clone: What antigen it recognizes has not been identified. The sample holds no much larger clone one base away, and base qualities are not on file.

The CDR3 runs 16 residues from the cysteine to the phenylalanine. Only the CDR3 region is kept as DNA, spanning 48 bases read in frame from base 1. CDR1 and CDR2 are drawn from the germline V gene: SGHTA, FQGNSA. V loses 1 base at its end and J loses 0 bases; junction bases beyond the gene matches: 3. In total, approximately 610 healthy bone marrow donors made up the cohort. At the time of sampling, every cohort member was nominally healthy, though immune exposures that went unrecorded were likely present. The donor was CMV seronegative and was included in the group of 352 seronegative cohort members. Each donor provided a peripheral blood sample, and peripheral blood mononuclear cells were used for TCR beta sequencing. Genomic DNA was extracted from the blood cell samples with the Qiagen DNeasy Blood Extraction Kit. The library was built by means of the immunoSEQ multiplex PCR assay. For the multiplex PCR, a mixture combining 60 forward primers for TCR Vbeta segments and 13 reverse primers for TCR Jbeta segments was used. A multiplex PCR assay on genomic DNA amplified the CDR3 region of rearranged TCR beta genes. On the Illumina HiSeq System, the amplified TCR beta libraries were sequenced as 87-base-pair reads. The published analysis was carried out like this. In a later analysis, roughly 80 million unique TCR beta chains were counted across the 500 to 850 repertoires, and roughly 10 million of these chains were shared by at least two donors. A nearest-neighbor algorithm error-corrected the raw reads and collapsed the reads into unique sequences, merging closely related sequences to remove PCR and sequencing errors. CDR3 sequences were aligned to IMGT reference sequences to assign V, D and J gene segments. For a sequence to be retained, a match of at least six nucleotides was required to both a V gene segment and a J gene segment. A rearrangement counted as productive if the CDR3 had no stop codons and remained in frame with V and J, and every other rearrangement counted as non-productive. CDR3 was defined according to IMGT convention as the region running from the second conserved V-encoded cysteine to the conserved J-encoded phenylalanine. The earlier analysis of 500 to 600 of the donors excluded sequences that lacked an unambiguous match to a single V gene segment. An earlier analysis of 587 of the donors classified V segments as functional when productive rearrangements were above 56.7% and as segregating when the standard deviation between donors was above 5%. A statistical classification framework was developed to diagnose cytomegalovirus status using the catalog of TCR beta chain sequences. In a later analysis, V and J genes were assigned by comparing TCR nucleotide sequences against IMGT/GENE-DB human TR gene sequences. Using the TCRdist pipeline, a later analysis assigned CDR3 sequences along with most-parsimonious VDJ recombination scenarios. In a later analysis, every TCR beta chain was defined by the combination of its CDR3 amino acid sequence and its V-gene family, and reads without a unique V-gene family were dropped. In a later analysis, several hundred highly shared, low-generation-probability nucleotide sequences were removed to address suspected cross-contamination and a sequencing artifact. In a later analysis, a clonal expansion index was calculated for each public chain from normalized within-repertoire ranks of inferred template counts. In a later analysis, generation probabilities were computed using a VDJ recombination model fitted to out-of-frame rearrangements, and the results were checked against IGoR. Hypergeometric tests were used in a later analysis to score TCR-TCR, TCR-HLA and TCR-CMV co-occurrence, with a repertoire-size bias correction applied to the TCR pairs. To estimate false discovery rates, a later analysis permuted the HLA or CMV assignments 20 times. In a later analysis, co-occurring TCRs were grouped using DBSCAN, with TCRdist sequence similarity added in when clustering inside HLA-allele-positive subsets. Repertoires with fewer than 30,000 or more than 120,000 public chains, plus five repertoires with anomalous nucleotide sharing, were excluded from co-occurrence clustering. TCRdb holds this immuneACCESS table with in-frame rearrangements only. Some clones are missing; in checked studies, unresolved V genes explain under half, and the rest has no known cause. The DNA gave D and trimming, while V, J and clone size come from that table. The sample table lists roughly 190,000 clones, 62% of them with a count of one. The ten largest clones add up to under 3% of the sample.

The chain uses TRBV7-2 and TRBJ2-1; a stretch of 7 junction bases matches TRBD2. The sequenced material came from PBMCs. The TCR comes from a man aged 40-55 years in good health and CMV-seronegative. Read as DNA, the sequence is TGTGCCAGCAGCTTAGGAGCGGGGTTCTCCTACAATGAGCAGTTCTTC. This translates into CASSLGAGFSYNEQFF.